This TCR beta chain emerged from a study of response to subunit inactivated influenza vaccine. A single record per CDR3 protein comes from TCRdb applying MiXCR to the RT-PCR reads. The sample has about 780,000 distinct CDR3 sequences; roughly 18% are singletons. CDR1 SGHTA and CDR2 FQGNSA come from the germline V gene. This CDR3 contains 15 residues. J gave up 4 bases and V 4 bases, and 5 bases lay outside the gene matches. The chain combines TRBV7-2 with TRBJ2-1; 9 positions agree with TRBD2. This specimen was PBMCs from blood, taken more than 4 days after vaccination. The clonotype was recovered from a man in his forties or fifties who received an inactivated influenza vaccine. CDR3 residues: CASSSERGAYNEQFF. In DNA, the CDR3 is TGTGCCAGCAGCTCAGAGCGGGGGGCTTACAATGAGCAGTTCTTC.